Listed below are T cell receptor beta chains from one sample, sequenced in a study of T-cell memory formation after mild COVID-19. TCRdb recomputed calls from the 5' RACE reads with MiXCR, one row per CDR3 protein. Here the sample spans some 120,000 distinct CDR3 sequences, about 18% being singletons. Source material: PBMCs or a T cell subset sorted from them (not recorded which). The source is a man aged 18 to 29 who had mild COVID-19 (a few samples of this study predate the infection). Cell type and time point are not known. Each CDR3 is given without its conserved first and last residue.

V gene	CDR3 protein
TRBV3-1	ASSLRGWGEQF
TRBV7-6	ASSPRLAGTTDTQY
TRBV15	ATSRGQGTETQY
TRBV20-1	SAAPTRSGNTDTQY
TRBV6-6	ASSPGQGRTGNEQF
TRBV5-1	ASSLERGGTEQF
TRBV5-1	ASSPAMDTAYEQY
TRBV6-2/TRBV6-3	ASSADRATEAF
TRBV20-1	SARGLMNTEAF
TRBV5-1	ASTLPGGNEKLF
TRBV29-1	SVEAGDRIEQY
TRBV11-2	ASSGGGDFNQPQH
TRBV9	ASSVDGRSYEQY
TRBV6-6	ASSYGGAADTQY
TRBV7-9	ACPVPSGANVLT
TRBV9	ASSDWAGYEQY
TRBV7-9	ASSLVGGPGNEQF
TRBV27	ASRLADSTDTQY
TRBV18	ASSPGTGSGANVLT
TRBV7-2	ASSLASGGWNSPLH
TRBV27	ASTPQGHNTGELF
TRBV5-4	ASSPPGLSDTGELF
TRBV19	ASSSPGQGRGNVLT
TRBV12-3/TRBV12-4	ASSLRDTANYGYT
TRBV20-1	SSREVAGISSYNEQF
TRBV6-5	ASRDARARTEAF
TRBV3-1	ASTHEGRETQY
TRBV18	ASSPVLHEQY
TRBV5-1	ASSRQGDGELF
TRBV9	ASSVGGQMNTEAF
TRBV7-2	ASSLGPGRRGYT
TRBV20-1	SASQGTGQF
TRBV4-1	ASSHPGESSYEQY
TRBV11-2	ASSSTSGSDTQY
TRBV7-9	ASSLEGGTEAF
TRBV9	ASSVGTGQGSYEQY
TRBV12-3/TRBV12-4	ASSHRLAGRTDTQY
TRBV5-1	ATRGGTAGGTQY
TRBV7-9	ASRESRLAGVGDTQY
TRBV6-2/TRBV6-3	ASSPPGTPREAF
TRBV12-3/TRBV12-4	ASRLPGQGLLLNTEAF
TRBV20-1	SAPRQGLNTEAF
TRBV6-5	ASSYDLLGHENYGYT
TRBV15	ATSRDQNQPQH
TRBV7-3	ASSGVNTEAF
TRBV4-2	ASSQEAETANTGELF
TRBV28	ASRTLAGGFTDTQY
TRBV18	ASSPFEKMNTEAF
TRBV20-1	SAPEETQY
TRBV5-1	ASSLEGQGEDTQY
TRBV5-4	ASTRGGPTGELF